This TCR beta chain originates from a study of siplizumab effects on memory and regulatory T cells. In the case of this clone: The target antigen is unknown.

The table came from immunoSEQ multiplex PCR; TCRdb's copy has only in-frame clones and leaves some out. The sample has approximately 100,000 clones, about nine tenths seen once; the top ten hold approximately 12%. Whole-study findings and limits: Mappable alloreactive CD4+ clones were on average around 67% Treg-derived with siplizumab, approximately 26% in controls. Confirmatory evidence of suppressive function in proliferating siplizumab-culture Tregs was not obtained. About 80-95% of proliferating CD4+ or CD8+ clones had no assignable naive or memory phenotype.

Germline-derived CDR1 and CDR2 are SGHAT and FQDESV (reference sequence). The V and J ends lost 4 bases and 5 bases respectively, with 10 bases between them. This CDR3 comprises 13 residues. The TCR sequence derives from a human donor in good health. The V call is TRBV11-1, the J call TRBJ2-3; D uncertain. The sample taken for sequencing was non-Treg CD4+ T cells sorted from blood. CDR3 DNA: TGTGCCAGCAGCTCGCGACTTCAAGATACGCAGTATTTT. Translation: CASSSRLQDTQYF.